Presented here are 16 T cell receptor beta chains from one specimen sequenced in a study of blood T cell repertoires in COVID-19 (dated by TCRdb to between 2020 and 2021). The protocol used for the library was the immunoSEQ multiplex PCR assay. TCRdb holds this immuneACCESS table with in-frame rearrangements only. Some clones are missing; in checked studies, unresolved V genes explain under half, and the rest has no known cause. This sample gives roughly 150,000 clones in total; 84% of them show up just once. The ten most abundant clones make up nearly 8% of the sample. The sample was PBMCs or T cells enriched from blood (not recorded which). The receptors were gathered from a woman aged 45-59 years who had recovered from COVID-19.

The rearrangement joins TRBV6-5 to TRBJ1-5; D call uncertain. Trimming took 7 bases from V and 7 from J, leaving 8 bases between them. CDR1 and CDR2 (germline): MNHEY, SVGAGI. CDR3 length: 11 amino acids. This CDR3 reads CASKREQPQHF. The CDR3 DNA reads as TGTGCCAGCAAGCGTGAGCAGCCCCAGCATTTT.

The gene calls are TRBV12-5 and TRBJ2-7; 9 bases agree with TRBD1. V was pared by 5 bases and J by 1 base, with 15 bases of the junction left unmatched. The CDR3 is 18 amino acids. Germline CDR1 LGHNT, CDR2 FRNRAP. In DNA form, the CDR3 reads TGTGCTAGTGGTCCCGCCGCACAGGGGGCGGTAAGGTCCTACGAGCAGTACTTC. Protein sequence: CASGPAAQGAVRSYEQYF.

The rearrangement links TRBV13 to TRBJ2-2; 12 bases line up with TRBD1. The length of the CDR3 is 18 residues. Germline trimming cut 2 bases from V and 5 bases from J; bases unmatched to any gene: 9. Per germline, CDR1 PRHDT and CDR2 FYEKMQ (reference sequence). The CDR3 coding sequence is TGTGCCAGCAGCTTAATCGGGACAGGGGGCGCGGAAACCGGGGAGCTGTTTTTT. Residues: CASSLIGTGGAETGELFF. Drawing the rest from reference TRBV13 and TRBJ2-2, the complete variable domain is AAGVIQSPRHLIKEKRETATLKCYPIPRHDTVYWYQQGPGQDPQFLISFYEKMQSDKGSIPDRFSAQQFSDYHSELNMSSLELGDSALYFCASSLIGTGGAETGELFFGEGSRLTVL.

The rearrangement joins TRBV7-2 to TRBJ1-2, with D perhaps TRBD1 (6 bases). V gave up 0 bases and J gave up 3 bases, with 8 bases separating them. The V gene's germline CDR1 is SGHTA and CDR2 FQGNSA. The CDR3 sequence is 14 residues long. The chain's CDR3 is CASSLAAGDYGYTF. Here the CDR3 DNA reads TGTGCCAGCAGCTTAGCGGCAGGGGACTATGGCTACACCTTC.

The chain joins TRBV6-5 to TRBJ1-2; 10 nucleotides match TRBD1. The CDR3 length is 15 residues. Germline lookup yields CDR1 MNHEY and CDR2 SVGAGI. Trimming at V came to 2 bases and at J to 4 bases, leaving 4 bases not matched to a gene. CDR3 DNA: TGTGCCAGCAGTTACGGACAGGGGGGGCTCTATGGCTACACCTTC. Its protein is CASSYGQGGLYGYTF.

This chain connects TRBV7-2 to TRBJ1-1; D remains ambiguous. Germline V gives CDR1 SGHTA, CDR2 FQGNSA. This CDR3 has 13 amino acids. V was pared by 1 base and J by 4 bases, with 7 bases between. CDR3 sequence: CASSLDEGTEAFF. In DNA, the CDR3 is TGTGCCAGCAGCTTAGACGAGGGCACTGAAGCTTTCTTT.

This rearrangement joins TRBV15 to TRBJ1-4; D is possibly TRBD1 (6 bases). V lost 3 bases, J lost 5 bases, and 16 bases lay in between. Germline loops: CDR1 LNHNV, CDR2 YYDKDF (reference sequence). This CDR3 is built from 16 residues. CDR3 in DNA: TGTGCCACCAGCAGGAGAAGACAGGTTGGCAATGAAAAACTGTTTTTT. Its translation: CATSRRRQVGNEKLFF.

As DNA, the CDR3 is TGTGCCAGCAGCCGGAGCACTGAAGCTTTCTTT. This encodes CASSRSTEAFF. The chain carries TRBV12-3 or TRBV12-4 and TRBJ1-1, with no clear D. Trimming removed 6 bases from V and 4 bases from J, with 6 bases in between. CDR3 length equals 11 residues.

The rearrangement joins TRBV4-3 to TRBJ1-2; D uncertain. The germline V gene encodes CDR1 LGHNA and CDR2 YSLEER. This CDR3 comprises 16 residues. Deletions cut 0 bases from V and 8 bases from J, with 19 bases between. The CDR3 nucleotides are TGCGCCAGCAGCCAAGATCTAGGACTTAGGGTGGACGGCTACACCTTC. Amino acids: CASSQDLGLRVDGYTF.

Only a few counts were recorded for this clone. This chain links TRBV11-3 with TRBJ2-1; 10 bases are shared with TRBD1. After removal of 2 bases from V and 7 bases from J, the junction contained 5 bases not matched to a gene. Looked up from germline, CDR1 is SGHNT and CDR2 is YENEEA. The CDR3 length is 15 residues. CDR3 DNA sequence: TGTGCCAGCAGCTTACCGGACAGGGGGAGGAATGAGCAGTTCTTC. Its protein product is CASSLPDRGRNEQFF.

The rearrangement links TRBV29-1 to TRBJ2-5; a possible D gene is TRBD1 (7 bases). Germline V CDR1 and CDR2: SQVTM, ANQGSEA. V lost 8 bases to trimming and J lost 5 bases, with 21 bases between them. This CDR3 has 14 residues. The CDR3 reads CSTHTDRAGETQYF. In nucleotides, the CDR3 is TGCAGCACCCACACTGACAGGGCGGGGGAGACCCAGTACTTC.

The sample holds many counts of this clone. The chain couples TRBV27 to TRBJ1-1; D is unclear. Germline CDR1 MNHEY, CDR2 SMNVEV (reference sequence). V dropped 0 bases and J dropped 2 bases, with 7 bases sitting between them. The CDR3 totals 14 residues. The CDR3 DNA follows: TGTGCCAGCAGTTTATCTTACAGAAACACTGAAGCTTTCTTT. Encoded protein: CASSLSYRNTEAFF.

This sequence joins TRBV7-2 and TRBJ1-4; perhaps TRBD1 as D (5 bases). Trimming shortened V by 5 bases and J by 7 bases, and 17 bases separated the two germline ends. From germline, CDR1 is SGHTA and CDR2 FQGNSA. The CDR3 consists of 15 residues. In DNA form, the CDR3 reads TGTGCCAGCAGCATATTCAGTGGAAGGGGTGAAAAACTGTTTTTT. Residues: CASSIFSGRGEKLFF.

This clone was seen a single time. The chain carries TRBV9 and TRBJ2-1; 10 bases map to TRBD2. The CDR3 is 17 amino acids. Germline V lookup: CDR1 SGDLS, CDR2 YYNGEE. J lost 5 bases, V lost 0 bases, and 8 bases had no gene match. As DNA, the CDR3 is TGTGCCAGCAGCGTAGAGCGCCTAGCGGGAGTCCACAATGAGCAGTTCTTC. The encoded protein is CASSVERLAGVHNEQFF.

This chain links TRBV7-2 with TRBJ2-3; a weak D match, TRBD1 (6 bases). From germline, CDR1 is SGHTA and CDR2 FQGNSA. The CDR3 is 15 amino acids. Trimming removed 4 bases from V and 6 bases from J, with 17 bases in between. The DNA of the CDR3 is TGTGCCAGCAGCTCCCGCACCAGGGGTGCGGATACGCAGTATTTT. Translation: CASSSRTRGADTQYF.

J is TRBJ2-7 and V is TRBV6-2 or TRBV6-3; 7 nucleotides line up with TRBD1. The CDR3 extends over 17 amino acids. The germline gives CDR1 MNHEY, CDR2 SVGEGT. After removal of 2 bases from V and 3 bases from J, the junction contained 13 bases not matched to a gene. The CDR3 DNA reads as TGTGCCAGCAGTTACCGAACAACGACAGGGCGGCTCTACGAGCAGTACTTC. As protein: CASSYRTTTGRLYEQYF.